These 25 T cell receptor beta chains were all obtained from the same sample, sequenced in a study of blood T cell repertoires in COVID-19. Here immunoSEQ multiplex PCR was the method, and the copy in TCRdb shows in-frame clones only, minus some. The sample lists hundreds of thousands of clones, 85% occurring once. The sequencing sample was made of peripheral blood. All receptors come from a man aged 50 to 59 with active or convalescent COVID-19.

The V call is TRBV12-3 or TRBV12-4, the J call TRBJ2-4; D remains ambiguous. The V end lost 4 bases, the J end lost 9 bases, and 7 bases lay between the germline ends. The CDR3 consists of 11 residues. The CDR3 reads CASSSSTIQYF. CDR3 in DNA: TGTGCCAGCAGTTCCAGTACCATTCAGTACTTC.

The V call is TRBV19, the J call TRBJ2-7, with 10 nucleotides matching TRBD2. There are 16 residues in the CDR3. Per germline, CDR1 LNHDA and CDR2 SQIVND (reference sequence). The junction had 5 bases not matched to a gene; V was cut back by 3 bases and J by 0 bases. The CDR3 protein is CASSIATSGFSYEQYF. The CDR3 region has the DNA TGTGCCAGTAGTATCGCGACTAGCGGGTTCTCCTACGAGCAGTACTTC.

This chain uses TRBV2 with TRBJ2-1; TRBD1 might be the D (5 bases). The V gene's germline CDR1 is SNHLY and CDR2 FYNNEI. The CDR3 length is 16 residues. V gave up 4 bases and J gave up 6 bases, with 19 bases separating them. The DNA for the CDR3 is TGTGCCAGCAGTGCGGTAGGGGTTCGCCTTGGCAATGAGCAGTTCTTC. Translated: CASSAVGVRLGNEQFF. The variable domain in full, with the rest retrieved from reference TRBV2 and TRBJ2-1, is EPEVTQTPSHQVTQMGQEVILRCVPISNHLYFYWYRQILGQKVEFLVSFYNNEISEKSEIFDDQFSVERPDGSNFTLKIRSTKLEDSAMYFCASSAVGVRLGNEQFFGPGTRLTVL.

The chain combines TRBV28 with TRBJ2-3; D is perhaps TRBD1 (6 bases). This CDR3 contains 13 residues. CDR1 is MDHEN and CDR2 is SYDVKM in the germline V gene. The V end lost 5 bases, the J end lost 6 bases, and 12 bases lay between the germline ends. The CDR3 DNA follows: TGTGCCAGCAGTCTAATGGGGGCGGATACGCAGTATTTT. Amino acids: CASSLMGADTQYF.

The chain recombines TRBV9 with TRBJ1-2; perhaps TRBD1 as D (6 bases). This CDR3 is built from 15 residues. Trimming shortened V by 3 bases and J by 4 bases, and 16 bases separated the two germline ends. The V gene's germline CDR1 is SGDLS and CDR2 YYNGEE. CDR3 sequence: CASSGYRVEGYGYTF. In DNA, the CDR3 is TGTGCCAGCAGCGGATACAGGGTTGAGGGCTATGGCTACACCTTC.

The chain couples TRBV6-5 to TRBJ1-5; D gene ambiguous. CDR3 length: 13 amino acids. With 4 bases removed from V and 1 base from J, the gap between germline ends came to 5 bases. In germline, CDR1 is MNHEY, CDR2 SVGAGI. The CDR3 here is CASSLKSNQPQHF. The CDR3, as DNA: TGTGCCAGCAGTTTAAAAAGCAATCAGCCCCAGCATTTT.

The chain couples TRBV4-1 to TRBJ2-1, with TRBD1 matching over 7 bases. This CDR3 has 18 amino acids. Germline lookup yields CDR1 MGHRA and CDR2 YSYEKL. V was pared by 4 bases and J by 0 bases, with 12 bases of the junction left unmatched. CDR3 sequence: CASSRQYPGQSSYNEQFF. The CDR3 DNA sequence: TGCGCCAGCAGCCGTCAATACCCGGGACAGAGCTCCTACAATGAGCAGTTCTTC.

This clone came up once. V is TRBV18 and J is TRBJ1-2; D not resolved. Per the germline V gene, CDR1 is KGHSH and CDR2 is LQKENI. The CDR3 contains 15 residues. V dropped 3 bases and J dropped 0 bases, with 11 bases sitting between them. The CDR3 reads CASSPGPYTNYGYTF. For the CDR3, the DNA is TGTGCCAGCTCACCTGGGCCCTACACTAACTATGGCTACACCTTC.

The rearrangement links TRBV9 to TRBJ1-1; 7 bases align to TRBD1. Per germline, CDR1 SGDLS and CDR2 YYNGEE. This CDR3 is built from 14 residues. V trimming: 3 bases; J trimming: 5 bases; junction bases outside the gene matches: 7. This CDR3 reads CASSGPQGRTEAFF. CDR3 DNA: TGTGCCAGCAGCGGGCCACAGGGGAGGACTGAAGCTTTCTTT.

The CDR3 coding sequence is TGTGCCAGCAGGGGGGGGCCAGGCACTGAAGCTTTCTTT. Its protein is CASRGGPGTEAFF. This chain links TRBV3-1 (or the pseudogene TRBV3-2) with TRBJ1-1, with TRBD1 as a possible D gene (6 bases). The germline V gene encodes CDR1 LGHDT and CDR2 YNNKEL (reference sequence). Trimming pared 6 bases from V and 4 bases from J, leaving 12 bases between. The length of the CDR3 is 13 residues.

V gene TRBV10-3 combines with J gene TRBJ2-3; 14 bases agree with TRBD2. The CDR3 contains 19 residues. The germline gives CDR1 ENHRY, CDR2 SYGVKD. V gave up 4 bases and J gave up 0 bases; unmatched junction bases: 9. CDR3 DNA sequence: TGTGCCATCAGTGGACTAGCGGGAGGGATCCTGCCTAGCACAGATACGCAGTATTTT. As protein: CAISGLAGGILPSTDTQYF.

V and J are TRBV5-4 and TRBJ1-2; TRBD1 is a possible D gene (5 bases). In germline, CDR1 is SGHNT, CDR2 YYREEE (reference sequence). The V and J ends lost 0 bases and 5 bases respectively, with 20 bases between them. This CDR3 is 17 amino acids long. The chain's CDR3 is CASSLGGSLSRPYGYTF. The DNA of the CDR3 is TGTGCCAGCAGCTTGGGGGGCAGCCTTTCTCGCCCTTATGGCTACACCTTC.

For this clone: Other nucleotide sequences from this sample produce the same CDR3. The chain has TRBV12-3 or TRBV12-4 and TRBJ2-3, with no clear D. The ends were cut back, 5 bases at V and 2 bases at J, with 5 bases in the middle. CDR3 length: 12 amino acids. The CDR3 DNA sequence: TGTGCCAGCAGTCCGTCCACAGATACGCAGTATTTT. Protein product: CASSPSTDTQYF.

This clone came up once. The chain couples TRBV5-1 to TRBJ2-6; TRBD1 aligns across 7 bases. This CDR3 comprises 15 residues. Germline CDR1 SGHRS, CDR2 YFSETQ. The V gene end was trimmed by 4 bases and the J gene end by 1 base; junction bases not matched to a gene: 2. CDR3 residues: CASSATGSGANVLTF. Written as DNA, the CDR3 is TGCGCCAGCAGCGCGACAGGGTCTGGGGCCAACGTCCTGACTTTC.

This clone was seen only a few times. The chain employs TRBV11-2 and TRBJ2-5, with TRBD2 as a possible D gene (5 bases). The CDR3 length is 14 residues. V lost 3 bases and J lost 4, with 12 bases in between. CDR1 is SGHAT, CDR2 FQNNGV, per germline. The DNA of the CDR3 is TGTGCCAGCAGCTTGACGGGATCGCGAGAGACCCAGTACTTC. It yields the protein CASSLTGSRETQYF.

The chain employs TRBV30 and TRBJ2-7, with 10 bases matching TRBD1. V was pared by 4 bases and J by 7 bases, with 7 bases of the junction left unmatched. Looked up from germline, CDR1 is GTSNPN and CDR2 is SVGIG (reference sequence). There are 13 residues in the CDR3. The chain's CDR3 is CAWMGTGVGEQYF. CDR3 DNA: TGTGCCTGGATGGGGACAGGGGTCGGGGAGCAGTACTTC.

The gene calls are TRBV19 and TRBJ1-5, with TRBD1 as a possible D gene (5 bases). The CDR3 has 14 amino acids. With 7 bases removed from V and 4 bases from J, the gap between germline ends came to 14 bases. The V gene's germline CDR1 is LNHDA and CDR2 SQIVND (reference sequence). CDR3 sequence (DNA): TGTGCCAGTAAACACTCAGGGAATAATCAGCCCCAGCATTTT. Residues: CASKHSGNNQPQHF.

The genes are TRBV12-5 and TRBJ2-7; D uncertain. Germline assignment: CDR1 LGHNT and CDR2 FRNRAP. The CDR3 has 13 amino acids. Trimming took off 1 base at V and 0 bases at J, with 4 bases between the two ends. The CDR3 spells CASGLAFSYEQYF. The CDR3 DNA is TGTGCTAGTGGTTTGGCATTCTCCTACGAGCAGTACTTC. The whole variable domain, remainder taken from reference TRBV12-5 and TRBJ2-7, is DARVTQTPRHKVTEMGQEVTMRCQPILGHNTVFWYRQTMMQGLELLAYFRNRAPLDDSGMPKDRFSAEMPDATLATLKIQPSEPRDSAVYFCASGLAFSYEQYFGPGTRLTVT.

Only one count was recorded for this clone. V is TRBV9 and J is TRBJ2-3; TRBD2 is a possible D gene (5 bases). CDR1 is SGDLS, CDR2 YYNGEE, per germline. The CDR3 spans 16 residues. The V and J ends lost 0 bases and 3 bases respectively, with 14 bases between them. CDR3 nucleotide sequence: TGTGCCAGCAGCGTAGATGGCTCGGAGGCGACAGATACGCAGTATTTT. It specifies CASSVDGSEATDTQYF.

The rearrangement joins TRBV30 to TRBJ2-7; 9 bases align to TRBD2. The ends lost 7 bases at V and 2 bases at J; junction bases unmatched: 6. The CDR3 totals 13 residues. Per the germline V gene, CDR1 is GTSNPN and CDR2 is SVGIG (reference sequence). The CDR3 protein is CASQREAPYEQYF. CDR3 nucleotides: TGTGCCTCTCAGCGGGAGGCCCCCTACGAGCAGTACTTC. Based on the CDR3 plus reference TRBV30 and TRBJ2-7, the full variable domain is SQTIHQWPATLVQPVGSPLSLECTVEGTSNPNLYWYRQAAGRGLQLLFYSVGIGQISSEVPQNLSASRPQDRQFILSSKKLLLSDSGFYLCASQREAPYEQYFGPGTRLTVT.

The CDR3 is CASSLPGQGFTYGYTF. CDR3 DNA sequence: TGTGCCAGCAGTTTGCCGGGACAGGGGTTCACCTATGGCTACACCTTC. The V call is TRBV28, the J call TRBJ1-2; 10 positions match TRBD1. After removal of 3 bases from V and 4 bases from J, the junction contained 8 bases not matched to a gene. Germline V gives CDR1 MDHEN, CDR2 SYDVKM. This CDR3 has 16 residues.

The chain uses TRBV9 and TRBJ2-1; 8 bases map to TRBD2. The CDR3 extends over 13 amino acids. V gave up 3 bases and J gave up 10 bases; unmatched junction bases: 6. Germline CDR1 is SGDLS and CDR2 is YYNGEE. The CDR3 sequence: CASSDGTSVEQFF. DNA for the CDR3: TGTGCCAGCAGCGATGGGACTAGTGTGGAGCAGTTCTTC.

V gene TRBV5-1 combines with J gene TRBJ1-1; 7 bases are shared with TRBD1. The CDR3 has 14 residues. Germline CDR1 and CDR2: SGHRS and YFSETQ. J gave up 5 bases and V 0 bases, and 4 bases lay outside the gene matches. CDR3 loop: CASSLERGRTEAFF. The CDR3 DNA is TGCGCCAGCAGCTTGGAAAGGGGGCGGACTGAAGCTTTCTTT.

The chain links TRBV18 to TRBJ1-6; possible D gene TRBD1, 5 bases. Per the germline V gene, CDR1 is KGHSH and CDR2 is LQKENI. This CDR3 region has 14 residues. Trimming removed 4 bases at V and 7 bases at J, with 11 bases between. CDR3: CASSQQAQNSPLHF. The CDR3 region has the DNA TGTGCCAGCTCACAACAGGCGCAAAATTCACCCCTCCACTTT.

The table lists this clone with a count of one. The chain uses TRBV24-1 and TRBJ1-6, with TRBD1 matching 7 bases. From germline, CDR1 is KGHDR and CDR2 SFDVKD. This CDR3 spans 16 amino acids. Trimming cost V 4 bases and J 6 bases; bases outside gene matches: 8. CDR3 nucleotides: TGTGCCACCAGTGACCCGACAGGGTACACTAATTCACCCCTCCACTTT. It translates to CATSDPTGYTNSPLHF.